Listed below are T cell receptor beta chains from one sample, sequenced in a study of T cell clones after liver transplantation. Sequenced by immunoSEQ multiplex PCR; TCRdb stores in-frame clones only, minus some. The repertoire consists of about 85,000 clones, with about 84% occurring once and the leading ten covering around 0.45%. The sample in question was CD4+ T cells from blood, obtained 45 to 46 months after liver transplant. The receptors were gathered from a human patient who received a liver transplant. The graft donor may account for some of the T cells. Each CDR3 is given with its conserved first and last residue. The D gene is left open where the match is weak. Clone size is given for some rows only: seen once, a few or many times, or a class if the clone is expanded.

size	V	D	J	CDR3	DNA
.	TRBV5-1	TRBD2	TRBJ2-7	CASSLRAGAGYEQYF	TGCGCCAGCAGCTTGCGAGCGGGAGCTGGCTACGAGCAGTACTTC
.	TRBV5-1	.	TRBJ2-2	CASSWGGSRANTGELFF	TGCGCCAGCAGCTGGGGAGGTAGCAGGGCGAACACCGGGGAGCTGTTTTTT
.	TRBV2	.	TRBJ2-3	CASSGGRKTDTQYF	TGTGCCAGCAGTGGGGGACGGAAGACAGATACGCAGTATTTT
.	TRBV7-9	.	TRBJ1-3	CASSFAGVPASGNTIYF	TGTGCCAGCAGCTTTGCGGGTGTTCCGGCCTCTGGAAACACCATATATTTT
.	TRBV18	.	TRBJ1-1	CASSPMQGAGTEAFF	TGTGCCAGCTCACCGATGCAAGGGGCCGGGACTGAAGCTTTCTTT
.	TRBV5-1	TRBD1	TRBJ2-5	CASSKQGVRETQYF	TGCGCCAGCAGCAAACAGGGGGTACGGGAGACCCAGTACTTC
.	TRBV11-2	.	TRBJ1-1	CASSFRDRPPEAFF	TGTGCCAGCAGCTTCAGGGACCGCCCCCCTGAAGCTTTCTTT
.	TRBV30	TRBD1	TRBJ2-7	CAWQTGTGKYEQYF	TGTGCCTGGCAGACTGGGACAGGGAAGTACGAGCAGTACTTC
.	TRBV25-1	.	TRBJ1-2	CASSDITGPLDGYTF	TGTGCCAGCAGTGATATTACAGGACCTTTGGATGGCTACACCTTC
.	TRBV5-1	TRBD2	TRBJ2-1	CASSPRTSGGNYNEQFF	TGCGCCAGCAGCCCTAGGACTAGCGGGGGAAACTACAATGAGCAGTTCTTC
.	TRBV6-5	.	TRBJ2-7	CASSGWTPGSYEQYF	TGTGCCAGCAGTGGCTGGACACCCGGATCCTACGAGCAGTACTTC
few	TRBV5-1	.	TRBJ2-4	CASSFSEDTAKNIQYF	TGCGCCAGCAGCTTCAGTGAGGACACAGCCAAAAACATTCAGTACTTC
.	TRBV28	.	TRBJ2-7	CASSLAYSYEQYF	TGTGCCAGCAGTCTAGCTTATTCCTACGAGCAGTACTTC
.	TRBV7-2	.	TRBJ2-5	CASSLARQSTVGTQYF	TGTGCCAGCAGCTTAGCGAGGCAGTCCACGGTAGGGACCCAGTACTTC
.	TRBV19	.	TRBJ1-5	CASTVREGQPQHF	TGTGCCAGTACCGTAAGGGAGGGTCAGCCCCAGCATTTT
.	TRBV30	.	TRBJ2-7	CARGGTPGGLAEF	TGTGCCCGAGGAGGGACACCCGGGGGGCTAGCGGAGTTC
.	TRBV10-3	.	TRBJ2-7	CATATAVNEQYF	TGTGCCACCGCCACCGCAGTCAACGAGCAGTACTTC
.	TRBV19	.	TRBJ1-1	CASNERGGTEAFF	TGTGCCAGTAACGAGAGGGGCGGCACTGAAGCTTTCTTT
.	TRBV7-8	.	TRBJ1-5	CASSPQGGQPQHF	TGTGCCAGCAGCCCCCAAGGTGGGCAGCCCCAGCATTTT
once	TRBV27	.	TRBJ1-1	CASSLSGSYTEAFF	TGTGCCAGCAGTTTATCGGGGTCCTACACTGAAGCTTTCTTT
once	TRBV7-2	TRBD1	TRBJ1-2	CASRGDKGTAYGYTF	TGTGCCAGCAGGGGAGATAAGGGGACAGCTTATGGCTACACCTTC
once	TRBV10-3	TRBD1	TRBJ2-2	CANRDSTGELFF	TGTGCCAACAGGGACAGCACCGGGGAGCTGTTTTTT
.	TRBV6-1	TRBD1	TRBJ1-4	CASSDPTGGLEKLFF	TGTGCCAGCAGTGACCCTACAGGGGGCCTTGAAAAACTGTTTTTT
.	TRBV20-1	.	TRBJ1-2	CSADYSYGYTF	TGCAGTGCAGACTATAGCTATGGCTACACCTTC
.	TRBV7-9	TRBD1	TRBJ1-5	CASSLEGQGQPQHF	TGTGCCAGCAGCTTAGAGGGACAGGGACAGCCCCAGCATTTT
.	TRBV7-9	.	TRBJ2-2	CASSLASGNTGELFF	TGTGCCAGCAGCTTAGCTTCAGGAAACACCGGGGAGCTGTTTTTT
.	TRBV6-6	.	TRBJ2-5	CASSYSRGQETQYF	TGTGCCAGCAGTTACTCGAGGGGGCAAGAGACCCAGTACTTC
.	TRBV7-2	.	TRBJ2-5	CASSRSGFGETQYF	TGTGCCAGCAGCCGGAGTGGGTTTGGGGAGACCCAGTACTTC
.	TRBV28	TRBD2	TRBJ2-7	CASSPFGAGANEQYF	TGTGCCAGCAGCCCATTTGGAGCGGGAGCGAACGAGCAGTACTTC